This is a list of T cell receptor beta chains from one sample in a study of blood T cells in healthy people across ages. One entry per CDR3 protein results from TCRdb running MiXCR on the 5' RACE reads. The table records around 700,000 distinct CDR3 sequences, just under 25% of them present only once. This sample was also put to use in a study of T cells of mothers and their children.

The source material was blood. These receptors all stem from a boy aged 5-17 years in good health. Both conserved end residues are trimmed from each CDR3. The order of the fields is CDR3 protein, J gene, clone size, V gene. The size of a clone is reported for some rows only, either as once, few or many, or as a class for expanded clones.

CDR3: SVAGTVLSGANVLT; J: TRBJ2-6; size: -; V: TRBV29-1
CDR3: SARDLELTTGDTQY; J: TRBJ2-3; size: -; V: TRBV20-1
CDR3: ATTKGQQPGTDTQY; J: TRBJ2-3; size: -; V: TRBV15
CDR3: ATSDPGQGRDGYT; J: TRBJ1-2; size: -; V: TRBV24-1
CDR3: ASSAPGNTIY; J: TRBJ1-3; size: -; V: TRBV5-8
CDR3: ASSLLRGGRDGTQY; J: TRBJ2-5; size: -; V: TRBV5-4
CDR3: ASSLARTRAGNTIY; J: TRBJ1-3; size: few; V: TRBV5-5
CDR3: ASRTLGSAYEQY; J: TRBJ2-7; size: once; V: TRBV6-2/TRBV6-3
CDR3: ASSFFRTGMGDKNIQY; J: TRBJ2-4; size: -; V: TRBV5-5
CDR3: SVAGNKETQY; J: TRBJ2-5; size: few; V: TRBV29-1
CDR3: ASSEPRELADTQY; J: TRBJ2-3; size: -; V: TRBV6-1
CDR3: ASMFSGAYSYEQY; J: -; size: -; V: TRBV27
CDR3: ASSLTGTPLAKNIQY; J: TRBJ2-4; size: -; V: TRBV7-8
CDR3: ASRGYGQGLQETQY; J: TRBJ2-5; size: few; V: TRBV6-1
CDR3: ASSLQPGTRRETQY; J: TRBJ2-5; size: -; V: TRBV3-1
CDR3: ASSYRQDAYYGYT; J: TRBJ1-2; size: -; V: TRBV6-6
CDR3: SVRSGTGRPDTQY; J: TRBJ2-3; size: -; V: TRBV29-1
CDR3: ASSQDRRGDYGYT; J: TRBJ1-2; size: few; V: TRBV4-3
CDR3: ASSSPGSGGYT; J: TRBJ1-2; size: -; V: TRBV27
CDR3: ASSFGRYSNTGELF; J: TRBJ2-2; size: few; V: TRBV12-3/TRBV12-4
CDR3: SVATTGQSTNTEAF; J: TRBJ1-1; size: -; V: TRBV29-1
CDR3: ASITIGGGERGEQY; J: -; size: -; V: TRBV21-1
CDR3: ASSLAEAYEQF; J: -; size: few; V: TRBV7-7
CDR3: ASSLAGRAGMDTEAF; J: TRBJ1-1; size: -; V: TRBV7-9
CDR3: SVPSGRGVEQY; J: TRBJ2-7; size: -; V: TRBV29-1
CDR3: ASSPVRDVGEAF; J: TRBJ1-1; size: few; V: TRBV5-1
CDR3: ASSKLGNDEKLF; J: TRBJ1-4; size: -; V: TRBV27
CDR3: ASSQGQGSNQPQH; J: TRBJ1-5; size: -; V: TRBV4-1
CDR3: ASSVGLAGFSSYEQY; J: TRBJ2-7; size: -; V: TRBV9
CDR3: ASSRAGTSVEETQY; J: TRBJ2-5; size: -; V: TRBV12-3/TRBV12-4
CDR3: ASSQGWGPTSGGAFGTDTQY; J: TRBJ2-3; size: -; V: TRBV4-3
CDR3: ASSRGGVSYEQY; J: TRBJ2-7; size: many; V: TRBV27
CDR3: ASSKTGAPEKLF; J: TRBJ1-4; size: few; V: TRBV2
CDR3: ASSPWTGGNEQY; J: -; size: -; V: TRBV6-5
CDR3: ASSLAQEGRETQY; J: TRBJ2-5; size: once; V: TRBV11-1
CDR3: ASSDRDRGSPE; J: TRBJ2-7; size: few; V: TRBV6-1
CDR3: ASSFGAGGYEQY; J: TRBJ2-7; size: many; V: TRBV11-2
CDR3: ASSLMTGGSTDTQY; J: TRBJ2-3; size: few; V: TRBV5-1
CDR3: ASSLGRGGDGELF; J: TRBJ2-2; size: few; V: TRBV7-9
CDR3: ASSPPGNSYEQY; J: TRBJ2-7; size: -; V: TRBV7-9
CDR3: ASSPLSGSNQETQY; J: TRBJ2-5; size: -; V: TRBV18
CDR3: ASLTRKEETQY; J: TRBJ2-5; size: few; V: TRBV3-1